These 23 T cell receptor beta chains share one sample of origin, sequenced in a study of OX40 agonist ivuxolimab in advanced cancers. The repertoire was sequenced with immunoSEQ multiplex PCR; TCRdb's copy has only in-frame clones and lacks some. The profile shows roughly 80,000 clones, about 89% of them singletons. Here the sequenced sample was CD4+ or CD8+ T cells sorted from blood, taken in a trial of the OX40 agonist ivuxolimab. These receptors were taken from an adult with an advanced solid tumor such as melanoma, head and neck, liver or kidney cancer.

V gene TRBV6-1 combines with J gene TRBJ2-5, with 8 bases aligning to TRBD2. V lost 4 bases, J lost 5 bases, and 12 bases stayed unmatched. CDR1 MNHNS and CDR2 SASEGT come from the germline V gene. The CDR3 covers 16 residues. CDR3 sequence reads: CASSGGLAGLLETQYF. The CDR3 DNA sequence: TGTGCCAGCAGTGGCGGGCTAGCGGGCCTCCTTGAGACCCAGTACTTC.

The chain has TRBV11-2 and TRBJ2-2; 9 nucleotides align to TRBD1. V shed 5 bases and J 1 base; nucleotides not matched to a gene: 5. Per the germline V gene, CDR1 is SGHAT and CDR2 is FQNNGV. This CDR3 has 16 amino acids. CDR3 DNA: TGTGCCAGCAGCCTCTGGACAGGGGAGAACACCGGGGAGCTGTTTTTT. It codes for CASSLWTGENTGELFF.

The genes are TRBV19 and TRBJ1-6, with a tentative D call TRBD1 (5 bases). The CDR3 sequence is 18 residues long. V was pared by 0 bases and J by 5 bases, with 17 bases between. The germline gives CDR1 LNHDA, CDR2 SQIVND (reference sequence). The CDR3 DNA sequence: TGTGCCAGTAGTATAGACCCGGACACCTGGATAAATAATTCACCCCTCCACTTT. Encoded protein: CASSIDPDTWINNSPLHF.

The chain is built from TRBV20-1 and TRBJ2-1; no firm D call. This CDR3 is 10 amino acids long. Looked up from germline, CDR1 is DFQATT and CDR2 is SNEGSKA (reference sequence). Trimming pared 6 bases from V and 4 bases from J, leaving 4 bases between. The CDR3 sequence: CSAQYNEQFF. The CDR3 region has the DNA TGCAGTGCCCAATACAATGAGCAGTTCTTC.

CDR3 in amino acids: CASSLTRSTDTQYF. The CDR3 DNA follows: TGTGCCAGCAGCTTGACCAGATCCACAGATACGCAGTATTTT. The genes are TRBV11-2 and TRBJ2-3; no firm D call. The germline V and J ends were trimmed by 3 bases and 2 bases, with 9 bases remaining between them. The germline V gene encodes CDR1 SGHAT and CDR2 FQNNGV. The CDR3 is 14 amino acids.

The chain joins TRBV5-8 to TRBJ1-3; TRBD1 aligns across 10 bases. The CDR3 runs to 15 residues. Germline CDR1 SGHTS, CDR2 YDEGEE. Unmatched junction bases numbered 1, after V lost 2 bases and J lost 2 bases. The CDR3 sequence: CASSLGTGAGNTIYF. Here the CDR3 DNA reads TGTGCCAGCAGCTTAGGGACAGGGGCTGGAAACACCATATATTTT.

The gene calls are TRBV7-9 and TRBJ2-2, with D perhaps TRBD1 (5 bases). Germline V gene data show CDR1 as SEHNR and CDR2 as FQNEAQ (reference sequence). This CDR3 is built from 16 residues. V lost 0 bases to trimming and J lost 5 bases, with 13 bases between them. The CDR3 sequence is CASSLAARVGTGELFF. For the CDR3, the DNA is TGTGCCAGCAGCTTAGCGGCCAGGGTAGGGACCGGGGAGCTGTTTTTT.

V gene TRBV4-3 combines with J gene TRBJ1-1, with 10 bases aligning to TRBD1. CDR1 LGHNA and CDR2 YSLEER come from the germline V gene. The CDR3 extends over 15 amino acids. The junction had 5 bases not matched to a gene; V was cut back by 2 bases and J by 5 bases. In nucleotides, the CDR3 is TGCGCCAGCAGCCAACCGGGACAGGGGTTGACTGAAGCTTTCTTT. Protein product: CASSQPGQGLTEAFF.

The CDR3 region is CASGTTISTDTQYF. The CDR3 region has the DNA TGTGCCAGCGGGACGACTATTAGCACAGATACGCAGTATTTT. The V and J genes are TRBV19 and TRBJ2-3; either TRBD1 or TRBD2 may supply D (5 bases each). The germline V gene encodes CDR1 LNHDA and CDR2 SQIVND (reference sequence). Trimming stripped 9 bases from V and 0 bases from J, with 13 bases between. CDR3 length: 14 amino acids.

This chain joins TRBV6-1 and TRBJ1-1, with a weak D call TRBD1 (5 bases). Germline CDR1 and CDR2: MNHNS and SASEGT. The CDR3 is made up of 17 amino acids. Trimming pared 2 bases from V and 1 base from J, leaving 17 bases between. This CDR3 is CASSEIFGASGNTEAFF. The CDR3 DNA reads TGTGCCAGCAGTGAAATTTTCGGGGCCAGTGGGAACACTGAAGCTTTCTTT.

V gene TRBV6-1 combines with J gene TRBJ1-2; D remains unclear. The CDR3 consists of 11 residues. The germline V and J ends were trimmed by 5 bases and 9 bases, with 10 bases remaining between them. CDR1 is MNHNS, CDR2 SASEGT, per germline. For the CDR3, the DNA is TGTGCCAGCAGTTTATCGGGCCGCTACACCTTC. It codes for CASSLSGRYTF.

The CDR3 sequence: CASRSPGQGTDTQYF. The CDR3 DNA reads TGTGCCAGCAGGAGCCCCGGGCAGGGCACAGATACGCAGTATTTT. V usage is TRBV6-5 and J usage is TRBJ2-3, with no clear D. V was trimmed by 6 bases and J by 1 base, leaving 14 bases between them. CDR3 length equals 15 residues. The germline V gene has CDR1 MNHEY and CDR2 SVGAGI.

The CDR3 nucleotides read TGTGCCAGCAGCTTGGTTAGGGCCCCCAATCAGCCCCAGCATTTT. Protein product: CASSLVRAPNQPQHF. V and J are TRBV7-3 and TRBJ1-5; D gene uncertain. The germline V and J ends were trimmed by 3 bases and 3 bases, with 12 bases remaining between them. From germline, CDR1 is SGHTA and CDR2 FQGTGA. This CDR3 spans 15 amino acids.

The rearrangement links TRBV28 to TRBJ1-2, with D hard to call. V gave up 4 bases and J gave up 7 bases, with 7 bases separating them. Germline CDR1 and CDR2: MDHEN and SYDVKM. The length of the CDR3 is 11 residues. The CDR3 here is CASSSSSGYTF. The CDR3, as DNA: TGTGCCAGCAGTTCCAGCTCTGGCTACACCTTC.

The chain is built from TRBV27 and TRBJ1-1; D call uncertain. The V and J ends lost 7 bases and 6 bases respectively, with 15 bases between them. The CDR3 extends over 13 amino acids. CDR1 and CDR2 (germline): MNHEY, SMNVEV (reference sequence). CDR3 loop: CASTRAGVAEAFF. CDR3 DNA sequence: TGTGCCAGCACGAGAGCGGGCGTCGCTGAAGCTTTCTTT.

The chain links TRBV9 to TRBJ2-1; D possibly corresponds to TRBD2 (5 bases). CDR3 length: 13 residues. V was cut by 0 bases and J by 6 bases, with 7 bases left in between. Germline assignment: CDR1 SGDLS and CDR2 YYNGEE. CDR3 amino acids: CASSVGTSNEQFF. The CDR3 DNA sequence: TGTGCCAGCAGCGTAGGGACTTCCAATGAGCAGTTCTTC.

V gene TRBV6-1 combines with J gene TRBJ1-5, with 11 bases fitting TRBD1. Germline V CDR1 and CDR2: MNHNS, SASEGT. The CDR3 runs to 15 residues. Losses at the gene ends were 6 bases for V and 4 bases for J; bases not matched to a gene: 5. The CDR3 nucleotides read TGTGCCAGCAGCTTAGGGGACAGGGGGAATCAGCCCCAGCATTTT. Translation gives CASSLGDRGNQPQHF.

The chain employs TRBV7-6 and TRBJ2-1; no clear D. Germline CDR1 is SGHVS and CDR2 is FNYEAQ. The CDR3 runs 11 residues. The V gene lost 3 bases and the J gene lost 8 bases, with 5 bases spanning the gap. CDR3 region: CASSFQDEQFF. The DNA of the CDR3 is TGTGCCAGCAGCTTTCAGGATGAGCAGTTCTTC.

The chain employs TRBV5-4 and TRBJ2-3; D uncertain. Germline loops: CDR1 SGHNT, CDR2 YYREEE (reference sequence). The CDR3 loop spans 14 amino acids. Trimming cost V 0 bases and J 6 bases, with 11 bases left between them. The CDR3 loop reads CASSLAERRDTQYF. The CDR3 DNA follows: TGTGCCAGCAGCTTGGCCGAAAGGCGGGATACGCAGTATTTT.

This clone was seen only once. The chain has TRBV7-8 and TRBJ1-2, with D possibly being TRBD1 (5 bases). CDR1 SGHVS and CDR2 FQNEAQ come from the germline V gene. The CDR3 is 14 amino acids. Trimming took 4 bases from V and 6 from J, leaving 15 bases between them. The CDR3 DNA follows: TGTGCCAGCAGCTCGCCATTAGACAGACATGGCTACACCTTC. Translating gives CASSSPLDRHGYTF.

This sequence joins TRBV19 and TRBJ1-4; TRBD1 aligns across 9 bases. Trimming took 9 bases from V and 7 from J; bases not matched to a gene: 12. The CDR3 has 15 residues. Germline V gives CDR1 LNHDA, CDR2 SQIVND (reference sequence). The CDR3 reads CASNLIQGAGEKLFF. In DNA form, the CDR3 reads TGTGCCAGCAACCTGATACAGGGGGCAGGTGAAAAACTGTTTTTT.

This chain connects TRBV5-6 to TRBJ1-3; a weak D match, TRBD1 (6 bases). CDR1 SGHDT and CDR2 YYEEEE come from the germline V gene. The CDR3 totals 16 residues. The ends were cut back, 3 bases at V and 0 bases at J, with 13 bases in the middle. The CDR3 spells CASSSEGGDSGNTIYF. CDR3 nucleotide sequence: TGTGCCAGCAGCTCCGAGGGGGGTGACTCTGGAAACACCATATATTTT.

The CDR3 DNA reads as TGTGCCAGCGCCTACCAGAGGGGCCCGTACGAGCAGTACTTC. It translates to CASAYQRGPYEQYF. This chain connects TRBV6-5 to TRBJ2-7, with D perhaps matching TRBD1 or TRBD2 (5 bases each). Germline CDR1 MNHEY, CDR2 SVGAGI. The V end was cut by 8 bases, the J end by 4 bases, with 18 bases between. The CDR3 has 14 amino acids.